These 30 T cell receptor beta chains were sequenced from one sample in a study of shared clonotypes between healthy human individuals. The assay was immunoSEQ multiplex PCR, and TCRdb's table has in-frame clones only and misses some. The sample comprises around 1,100,000 clones, 60% to 80% of which are singletons, and 0.85% to 1% rests with the top ten. The specimen was memory CD4+ T cells from PBMCs. The sample's subset: CD45RA-negative fraction. Receptor source: a young man in good health. Some clones in this sample may be carry-over from other donors' samples.

The chain couples TRBV5-1 to TRBJ2-7; D gene uncertain. The CDR3 runs 14 residues. Germline-derived CDR1 and CDR2 are SGHRS and YFSETQ. V gave up 1 base and J gave up 4 bases, with 12 bases separating them. The CDR3 loop is CASSLNIAKYEQYF. The CDR3 DNA reads as TGCGCCAGCAGCTTGAACATAGCAAAGTACGAGCAGTACTTC.

This rearrangement joins TRBV7-9 to TRBJ1-4; TRBD1 matches 7 bases. CDR1 SEHNR and CDR2 FQNEAQ come from the germline V gene (reference sequence). The CDR3 contains 13 residues. V was pared by 5 bases and J by 7 bases, with 4 bases of the junction left unmatched. This CDR3 reads CASSQGGAEKLFF. The CDR3 nucleotides are TGTGCCAGCAGCCAGGGGGGGGCTGAAAAACTGTTTTTT.

The chain couples TRBV19 to TRBJ1-2; D not resolved. The CDR3 consists of 13 residues. V lost 3 bases and J lost 6, with 11 bases in between. Looked up from germline, CDR1 is LNHDA and CDR2 is SQIVND (reference sequence). CDR3 nucleotides: TGTGCCAGTAGTATGAGAGAATACGATGGCTACACCTTC. Amino acid sequence: CASSMREYDGYTF.

CDR3 DNA: TGTGCCAGCAGCCAAGCCCCAATCTATGGCTACACCTTC. Translation: CASSQAPIYGYTF. The chain combines TRBV14 with TRBJ1-2; D is undetermined. Germline lookup yields CDR1 SGHDN and CDR2 FVKESK. The V and J ends lost 1 base and 4 bases respectively, with 7 bases between them. This CDR3 spans 13 amino acids.

V usage is TRBV19 and J usage is TRBJ1-2; possible D gene TRBD1, 6 bases. Per the germline V gene, CDR1 is LNHDA and CDR2 is SQIVND (reference sequence). The V gene lost 9 bases and the J gene lost 0 bases, with 14 bases spanning the gap. CDR3 size: 14 residues. CDR3 coding DNA: TGTGCCAGCGCCGGGACAACAGCTAACTATGGCTACACCTTC. As protein: CASAGTTANYGYTF.

The V and J genes are TRBV20-1 and TRBJ1-1; D remains ambiguous. This CDR3 comprises 10 residues. Germline values: CDR1 DFQATT, CDR2 SNEGSKA (reference sequence). The CDR3 DNA is TGCAGCGGGTGGGACACTGAAGCTTTCTTT. Translation: CSGWDTEAFF.

This clone was recorded many times. The chain employs TRBV5-8 and TRBJ2-7, with no clear D. The CDR3 is 13 residues long. Germline V gene sequence: CDR1 SGHTS, CDR2 YDEGEE. V was shortened by 2 bases and J by 2 bases, with 8 bases between the two germline ends. The CDR3 loop reads CASSFGRTYEQYF. In DNA form, the CDR3 reads TGTGCCAGCAGCTTCGGGCGGACCTACGAGCAGTACTTC.

The rearrangement joins TRBV5-6 to TRBJ2-5; 11 nucleotides line up with TRBD2. Germline V CDR1 and CDR2: SGHDT, YYEEEE. V was clipped by 4 bases and J by 5 bases; unmatched bases: 7. The CDR3 loop spans 15 amino acids. CDR3 amino acids: CASSPRLAGRETQYF. In DNA form, the CDR3 reads TGTGCCAGCAGCCCCCGACTAGCGGGAAGGGAGACCCAGTACTTC.

The V call is TRBV28, the J call TRBJ1-1; the match to TRBD1 covers 8 bases. Trimming removed 4 bases from V and 3 bases from J; junction bases left unmatched: 7. The CDR3 runs 15 residues. The germline CDR1 and CDR2 sequences are MDHEN and SYDVKM. DNA for the CDR3: TGTGCCAGCAGTTACACAGGGGGAGGGCACACTGAAGCTTTCTTT. Protein: CASSYTGGGHTEAFF.

This rearrangement joins TRBV10-2 to TRBJ2-7, with 8 bases matching TRBD2. CDR3 size: 16 residues. The J segment lost 3 bases and the V segment lost 8 bases, leaving 15 bases of the junction unmatched. CDR1 is WSHSY and CDR2 is SAAADI in the germline V gene. CDR3 sequence reads: CASQTHRTSRNYEQYF. The CDR3 DNA is TGCGCCAGCCAGACCCATAGGACTAGCAGAAACTACGAGCAGTACTTC.

DNA for the CDR3: TGTGCCATTCAGCGGACGGTGAACAATGAGCAGTTCTTC. Amino acid sequence: CAIQRTVNNEQFF. This chain connects TRBV5-4 to TRBJ2-1; TRBD2 might be the D (5 bases). The CDR3 is made up of 13 amino acids. Trimming left V 9 bases short and J 5 bases short, with 15 bases between. Germline V gives CDR1 SGHNT, CDR2 YYREEE (reference sequence).

The genes are TRBV6-1 and TRBJ1-2, with TRBD1 identical over 8 bases. Germline V gene lookup returns CDR1 MNHNS and CDR2 SASEGT. The CDR3 loop spans 15 amino acids. V lost 2 bases and J lost 1; bases outside the gene matches: 3. CDR3 protein: CASSENTGGNYGYTF. CDR3 bases: TGTGCCAGCAGTGAAAATACAGGGGGTAACTATGGCTACACCTTC.

A remark on this clone: One base away lies a much larger clone, so this may be a sequencing read error. Different DNA sequences within this sample yield the same CDR3. The chain combines TRBV25-1 with TRBJ1-1; TRBD1 is a possible D gene (6 bases). The germline V gene has CDR1 MGHDK and CDR2 SYGVNS. The CDR3 covers 15 residues. CDR3 nucleotides: TGCGCCAGCAGTGCCTCTTTTTGGGGGCGGACTGAAGCTTTCTTT. The encoded protein is CASSASFWGRTEAFF. The full variable domain, in which reference TRBV25-1 and TRBJ1-1 provide the parts outside the CDR3, is EADIYQTPRYLVIGTGKKITLECSQTMGHDKMYWYQQDPGMELHLIHYSYGVNSTEKGDLSSESTVSRIRTEHFPLTLESARPSHTSQYLCASSASFWGRTEAFFGQGTRLTVV.

CDR3 sequence: CASSQAGQLLGPQHF. The DNA of the CDR3 is TGTGCCAGCAGCCAAGCGGGACAGCTGCTGGGGCCCCAGCATTTT. This chain joins TRBV4-2 and TRBJ1-5, with 7 bases fitting TRBD1. Germline-derived CDR1 and CDR2 are LGHNA and YNFKEQ. The J segment lost 9 bases and the V segment lost 1 base, leaving 9 bases of the junction unmatched. This CDR3 is 15 amino acids long.

CDR3 nucleotides: TGTGCCAGCAGCTTGGGCTGGAGCCTAAATGAGCAGTTCTTC. It translates to CASSLGWSLNEQFF. This chain links TRBV5-6 with TRBJ2-1; no clear D. Germline V gives CDR1 SGHDT, CDR2 YYEEEE. V shed 0 bases and J shed 7 bases, with 11 bases lying between them. The CDR3 totals 14 residues. The full variable domain, rest sourced from reference TRBV5-6 and TRBJ2-1, is DAGVTQSPTHLIKTRGQQVTLRCSPKSGHDTVSWYQQALGQGPQFIFQYYEEEERQRGNFPDRFSGHQFPNYSSELNVNALLLGDSALYLCASSLGWSLNEQFFGPGTRLTVL.

The sample holds a few counts of this clone. Other DNA sequences from this sample encode an identical CDR3 as well. The CDR3 coding sequence is TGTGCCAGCTCACCACGAGGGGACTCCTACGAGCAGTACTTC. Translated: CASSPRGDSYEQYF. V usage is TRBV18 and J usage is TRBJ2-7; D is perhaps TRBD1 or TRBD2 (5 bases each). Between the trimmed V and J ends, which lost 1 base and 0 bases, there was a span of 7 bases. This CDR3 has 14 residues. CDR1 KGHSH and CDR2 LQKENI come from the germline V gene. Based on the CDR3 plus reference TRBV18 and TRBJ2-7, the full variable domain is NAGVMQNPRHLVRRRGQEARLRCSPMKGHSHVYWYRQLPEEGLKFMVYLQKENIIDESGMPKERFSAEFPKEGPSILRIQQVVRGDSAAYFCASSPRGDSYEQYFGPGTRLTVT.

This sequence joins TRBV6-5 and TRBJ2-7; a weak D match, TRBD2 (6 bases). Germline loops: CDR1 MNHEY, CDR2 SVGAGI. Trimming cost V 5 bases and J 0 bases, with 14 bases left between them. CDR3 length: 15 residues. DNA of the CDR3: TGTGCCAGCAGTCCCACCGGGACTTCCTCCTACGAGCAGTACTTC. It translates to CASSPTGTSSYEQYF.

The chain couples TRBV11-2 to TRBJ2-7, with 8 bases identical to TRBD2. With V trimmed by 3 bases and J by 5 bases, 9 bases remained unmatched. The CDR3 loop spans 15 amino acids. Germline assignment: CDR1 SGHAT and CDR2 FQNNGV. As DNA, the CDR3 is TGTGCCAGCAGCTTGTCACCCCTAGCGGGTCACGAGCAGTACTTC. Encoded protein: CASSLSPLAGHEQYF.

On this clone: Other DNA sequences of this sample code for an identical CDR3. This chain connects TRBV6-6 to TRBJ2-5; TRBD2 agrees at 8 bases. CDR3 size: 12 residues. The germline V gene has CDR1 MNHNY and CDR2 SVGAGI (reference sequence). With 6 bases clipped from V and 5 bases from J, the junction kept 2 bases outside the gene matches. The CDR3 sequence is CASSPGGETQYF. CDR3 DNA: TGTGCCAGCAGCCCGGGGGGGGAGACCCAGTACTTC.

This chain connects TRBV5-4 to TRBJ2-5; 9 positions agree with TRBD1. This CDR3 comprises 14 residues. CDR1 is SGHNT and CDR2 is YYREEE in the germline V gene (reference sequence). J was trimmed by 5 bases and V by 0 bases; bases with no gene match: 2. CDR3 sequence reads: CASSLGQGVETQYF. The CDR3 DNA sequence: TGTGCCAGCAGCTTGGGACAGGGGGTCGAGACCCAGTACTTC.

This rearrangement joins TRBV2 to TRBJ1-4; D is uncertain. V was cut by 5 bases and J by 6 bases, with 13 bases left in between. This CDR3 has 14 residues. The germline CDR1 and CDR2 sequences are SNHLY and FYNNEI. Here the CDR3 DNA reads TGTGCCAGCAGTCAACAGATGGCCGATGAAAAACTGTTTTTT. Translation: CASSQQMADEKLFF. The full variable domain, in which reference TRBV2 and TRBJ1-4 provide the parts outside the CDR3, is EPEVTQTPSHQVTQMGQEVILRCVPISNHLYFYWYRQILGQKVEFLVSFYNNEISEKSEIFDDQFSVERPDGSNFTLKIRSTKLEDSAMYFCASSQQMADEKLFFGSGTQLSVL.

With respect to this clone: Other DNA sequences in this specimen translate into the identical CDR3. V is TRBV27 and J is TRBJ2-3; a possible D gene is TRBD2 (5 bases). The germline V gene has CDR1 MNHEY and CDR2 SMNVEV (reference sequence). There are 15 residues in the CDR3. V was pared by 0 bases and J by 0 bases, with 7 bases between. This CDR3 is CASSLSRRSTDTQYF. DNA for the CDR3: TGTGCCAGCAGTTTATCGAGGAGGAGCACAGATACGCAGTATTTT.

The CDR3 spells CASRAGLAGEEQYF. CDR3 DNA: TGTGCCAGCAGGGCGGGACTAGCGGGAGAGGAGCAGTACTTC. This chain joins TRBV25-1 and TRBJ2-7; TRBD2 matches at 14 bases. The CDR3 sequence is 14 residues long. The ends lost 6 bases at V and 7 bases at J; junction bases unmatched: 5. Germline CDR1 and CDR2: MGHDK and SYGVNS.

The rearrangement uses TRBV28 and TRBJ2-2; D could derive from TRBD1 or TRBD2 (5 bases each). The length of the CDR3 is 15 residues. V lost 6 bases and J lost 5, with 16 bases in between. The germline CDR1 and CDR2 sequences are MDHEN and SYDVKM. The CDR3 sequence is CASRKSQGETGELFF. CDR3 nucleotide sequence: TGTGCCAGCAGGAAAAGCCAGGGAGAAACCGGGGAGCTGTTTTTT.

The V call is TRBV6-1, the J call TRBJ2-1; a possible D gene is TRBD2 (6 bases). Germline CDR1 is MNHNS and CDR2 is SASEGT. Trimming pared 7 bases from V and 6 bases from J, leaving 19 bases between. This CDR3 spans 15 amino acids. The CDR3 region has the DNA TGTGCCAGCACCCCGGGAGCTGCCGGGGTCAATGAGCAGTTCTTC. Protein product: CASTPGAAGVNEQFF.

This chain joins TRBV2 and TRBJ1-2; D is ambiguous. V shed 0 bases and J shed 7 bases, with 9 bases lying between them. This CDR3 contains 13 residues. Germline V gives CDR1 SNHLY, CDR2 FYNNEI. The DNA of the CDR3 is TGTGCCAGCAGTGAAGCGCGCCGTACTGGCTACACCTTC. As protein: CASSEARRTGYTF. The variable domain in full, completed from reference TRBV2 and TRBJ1-2, reads EPEVTQTPSHQVTQMGQEVILRCVPISNHLYFYWYRQILGQKVEFLVSFYNNEISEKSEIFDDQFSVERPDGSNFTLKIRSTKLEDSAMYFCASSEARRTGYTFGSGTRLTVV.

A note on this clone: The identical CDR3 is also encoded by other nucleotide sequences in the sample. The chain carries TRBV7-2 and TRBJ1-1; D gene unclear. V was pared by 1 base and J by 2 bases, with 8 bases between. This CDR3 region has 14 residues. Germline V gene sequence: CDR1 SGHTA, CDR2 FQGNSA. CDR3 coding DNA: TGTGCCAGCAGCTTAGTTCCCGGAAACACTGAAGCTTTCTTT. It codes for CASSLVPGNTEAFF.

The chain combines TRBV19 with TRBJ1-5; TRBD1 might be the D (6 bases). Trimming shortened V by 5 bases and J by 4 bases, and 24 bases separated the two germline ends. The CDR3 is made up of 18 amino acids. Germline values: CDR1 LNHDA, CDR2 SQIVND (reference sequence). As DNA, the CDR3 is TGTGCCAGTAGTGGGTATAGATTGGAGACAGGCATGAATCAGCCCCAGCATTTT. Translating it yields CASSGYRLETGMNQPQHF. The entire variable domain, with the rest obtained from reference TRBV19 and TRBJ1-5, is as follows: DGGITQSPKYLFRKEGQNVTLSCEQNLNHDAMYWYRQDPGQGLRLIYYSQIVNDFQKGDIAEGYSVSREKKESFPLTVTSAQKNPTAFYLCASSGYRLETGMNQPQHFGDGTRLSIL.

This clone was detected a few times. The chain employs TRBV2 and TRBJ2-1, with 12 bases aligning to TRBD2. The CDR3 is 16 residues long. V trimming: 7 bases; J trimming: 4 bases; junction bases outside the gene matches: 8. Per germline, CDR1 SNHLY and CDR2 FYNNEI. The CDR3 DNA sequence: TGTGCCAGCACCCTAGCGGGAGGGCTAAATTACAATGAGCAGTTCTTC. Encoded protein: CASTLAGGLNYNEQFF. The full variable domain, in which reference TRBV2 and TRBJ2-1 provide the parts outside the CDR3, is EPEVTQTPSHQVTQMGQEVILRCVPISNHLYFYWYRQILGQKVEFLVSFYNNEISEKSEIFDDQFSVERPDGSNFTLKIRSTKLEDSAMYFCASTLAGGLNYNEQFFGPGTRLTVL.

This clone was found once. This chain connects TRBV7-3 to TRBJ1-3; the D is unclear. V shed 2 bases and J shed 2 bases, with 13 bases lying between them. CDR3 length: 16 residues. Germline CDR1 SGHTA, CDR2 FQGTGA. The chain's CDR3 is CASSLGPQGTGNTIYF. The CDR3 DNA follows: TGTGCCAGCAGCTTAGGCCCTCAAGGGACTGGAAACACCATATATTTT.